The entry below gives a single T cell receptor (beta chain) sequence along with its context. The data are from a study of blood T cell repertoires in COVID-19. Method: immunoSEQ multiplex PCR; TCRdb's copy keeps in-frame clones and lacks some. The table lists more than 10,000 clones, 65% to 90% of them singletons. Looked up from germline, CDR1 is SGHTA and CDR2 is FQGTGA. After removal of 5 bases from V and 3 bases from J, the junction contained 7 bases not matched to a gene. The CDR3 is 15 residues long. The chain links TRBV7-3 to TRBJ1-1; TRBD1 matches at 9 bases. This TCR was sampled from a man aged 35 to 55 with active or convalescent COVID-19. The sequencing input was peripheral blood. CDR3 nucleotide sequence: TGTGCCAGCAGCCCAAGGGGACAGGGCGACACTGAAGCTTTCTTT. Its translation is CASSPRGQGDTEAFF.